Below, 16 T cell receptor beta chains from the same sample are listed, as sequenced in a study of blood T cells in healthy people across ages. Using a J-beta primer mix together with a sample-barcoded 5' primer, a second PCR was run for roughly 6 to 11 cycles. MiXCR, applied by TCRdb to the 5' RACE reads, yields one record per CDR3 protein. The sample carries 1.5 million to 2 million distinct CDR3 sequences, roughly a third recorded once. Material: blood. The source of these receptors is a woman between 25 and 40 years old in good health.

The DNA for the CDR3 is TGTGCCAGCAGCCTAAGCGGAGGGATTAACGTCCTGACTTTC. Translating it yields CASSLSGGINVLTF. The chain links TRBV7-2 to TRBJ2-6; D is perhaps TRBD2 (6 bases). This CDR3 is built from 14 residues. V lost 5 bases and J lost 10, with 15 bases in between. CDR1 and CDR2 (germline): SGHTA, FQGNSA. The variable domain in full, with the rest retrieved from reference TRBV7-2 and TRBJ2-6, is GAGVSQSPSNKVTEKGKDVELRCDPISGHTALYWYRQSLGQGLEFLIYFQGNSAPDKSGLPSDRFSAERTGGSVSTLTIQRTQQEDSAVYLCASSLSGGINVLTFGAGSRLTVL.

The J gene is TRBJ1-5, the V gene TRBV2; TRBD1 matches at 8 bases. Per the germline V gene, CDR1 is SNHLY and CDR2 is FYNNEI. The junction had 3 bases not matched to a gene; V was cut back by 6 bases and J by 2 bases. This CDR3 is built from 14 residues. The CDR3 reads CASRDRGGNQPQHF. The CDR3 nucleotides are TGTGCCAGCAGAGACAGGGGAGGCAATCAGCCCCAGCATTTT.

This clonotype was counted at least ten times. The rearrangement joins TRBV29-1 to TRBJ2-1, with a possible D match to TRBD2 (5 bases). Trimming shortened V by 7 bases and J by 4 bases, and 20 bases separated the two germline ends. Looked up from germline, CDR1 is SQVTM and CDR2 is ANQGSEA. The CDR3 has 15 amino acids. The CDR3 sequence: CSEAYPGTSYNEQFF. CDR3 bases: TGCAGCGAAGCTTACCCGGGAACTTCATACAATGAGCAGTTCTTC.

This clonotype was detected many times. The genes are TRBV2 and TRBJ2-3; 7 bases are shared with TRBD1. This CDR3 has 15 residues. Per the germline V gene, CDR1 is SNHLY and CDR2 is FYNNEI. V lost 5 bases and J lost 2; bases outside the gene matches: 7. The CDR3: CASSRDSTFTDTQYF. The CDR3 nucleotides are TGTGCCAGCAGTCGGGACAGCACTTTCACAGATACGCAGTATTTT.

V gene TRBV20-1 combines with J gene TRBJ1-2, with a tentative D call TRBD1 (5 bases). Trimming stripped 6 bases from V and 12 bases from J, with 17 bases between. The CDR3 loop spans 11 amino acids. Germline CDR1 and CDR2: DFQATT and SNEGSKA (reference sequence). The DNA for the CDR3 is TGCAGTGCGCGAGGGGACGGAATCCACACCTTC. Amino acids: CSARGDGIHTF.

This clonotype was recorded many times. The chain is built from TRBV4-1 and TRBJ1-5, with a possible D match to TRBD1 (5 bases). Looked up from germline, CDR1 is MGHRA and CDR2 is YSYEKL. The CDR3 is 15 amino acids. With 1 base removed from V and 7 bases from J, the gap between germline ends came to 14 bases. In DNA, the CDR3 is TGCGCCAGCAGCCAAGTCGAAACAGGAGGACAGCCCCAGCATTTT. Protein sequence: CASSQVETGGQPQHF.

Remarks on this clonotype: An end of the junction differs from the germline gene, which may be a read error. The chain joins TRBV20-1 to TRBJ1-6; maybe TRBD1 (5 bases). From germline, CDR1 is DFQATT and CDR2 SNEGSKA (reference sequence). The CDR3 is 14 residues long. CDR3 in amino acids: CSANLDSNNSPRHF. Here the CDR3 DNA reads TGCAGTGCTAATCTCGACAGCAATAATTCACCCCGCCACTTT.

This clonotype appeared many times. A read error may account for a junction end that differs from germline. The chain employs TRBV9 and TRBJ2-7; TRBD1 matches at 7 bases. CDR3 length: 13 amino acids. Germline V gene sequence: CDR1 SGDLS, CDR2 YYNGEE. In DNA, the CDR3 is TGCGCCAGCAGCGTGGGACAGTCCTACGAGCAGTACTTC. Protein sequence: CASSVGQSYEQYF. The full variable domain, rest sourced from reference TRBV9 and TRBJ2-7, is DSGVTQTPKHLITATGQRVTLRCSPRSGDLSVYWYQQSLDQGLQFLIQYYNGEERAKGNILERFSAQQFPDLHSELNLSSLELGDSALYFCASSVGQSYEQYFGPGTRLTVT.

The J gene is TRBJ2-5, the V gene TRBV12-3 or TRBV12-4; D ambiguous. The CDR3 has 18 residues. Between the trimmed V and J ends, which lost 3 bases and 5 bases, there was a span of 25 bases. The CDR3 loop reads CASSFGTNSATDLETQYF. The CDR3 region has the DNA TGTGCCAGCAGTTTCGGCACAAACTCGGCAACCGACCTTGAGACCCAGTACTTC.

In this sample, this clonotype turned up a few times. The chain couples TRBV4-2 to TRBJ2-5; TRBD2 matches 9 bases. CDR1 is LGHNA, CDR2 YNFKEQ, per germline. The V gene end was trimmed by 1 base and the J gene end by 0 bases; junction bases not matched to a gene: 3. This CDR3 has 16 residues. This chain's CDR3 is CASSQGAGGNQETQYF. In DNA, the CDR3 is TGTGCCAGCAGCCAAGGGGCGGGGGGGAACCAAGAGACCCAGTACTTC.

The genes are TRBV9 and TRBJ2-7; D is possibly TRBD2 (7 bases). The CDR3 runs to 15 residues. The germline V and J ends were trimmed by 4 bases and 5 bases, with 19 bases remaining between them. Germline loops: CDR1 SGDLS, CDR2 YYNGEE. The CDR3 region is CASSPGGQGLDEQYF. The CDR3 DNA is TGTGCCAGCAGCCCCGGGGGGCAGGGGCTCGACGAGCAGTACTTC. Using reference TRBV9 and TRBJ2-7 for the parts outside the CDR3, the full variable domain is DSGVTQTPKHLITATGQRVTLRCSPRSGDLSVYWYQQSLDQGLQFLIQYYNGEERAKGNILERFSAQQFPDLHSELNLSSLELGDSALYFCASSPGGQGLDEQYFGPGTRLTVT.

The chain is built from TRBV30 and TRBJ2-1; no definite D call. V was trimmed by 3 bases and J by 3 bases, leaving 3 bases between them. Germline-derived CDR1 and CDR2 are GTSNPN and SVGIG (reference sequence). The CDR3 length is 11 residues. Here the CDR3 reads CAWRDYNEQFF. CDR3 sequence (DNA): TGTGCCTGGAGGGACTACAATGAGCAGTTCTTC.

This clonotype was observed a handful of times. The J gene is TRBJ1-1, the V gene TRBV7-8; no clear D. The germline V gene has CDR1 SGHVS and CDR2 FQNEAQ. CDR3 length equals 18 residues. V was trimmed by 2 bases and J by 0 bases, leaving 19 bases between them. The CDR3 bases are TGTGCCAGCAGCTTAAACAGTGACAAACATCTTATGAACACTGAAGCTTTCTTT. Translated: CASSLNSDKHLMNTEAFF.

This chain uses TRBV5-5 with TRBJ2-2; possibly TRBD1 or TRBD2 for D (5 bases each). Germline assignment: CDR1 SGHKS and CDR2 YYEKEE (reference sequence). With 2 bases removed from V and 4 bases from J, the gap between germline ends came to 12 bases. This CDR3 is built from 15 residues. The DNA for the CDR3 is TGTGCCAGCAGCTTTGATGGGGCGGGCACCGGGGAGCTGTTTTTT. It encodes CASSFDGAGTGELFF.

This clonotype was picked up a small number of times. The junction departs from the called germline gene at one end, perhaps through a read error. This chain joins TRBV6-1 and TRBJ1-5, with a tentative D call TRBD1 (5 bases). Germline CDR1 and CDR2: MNHNS and SASEGT. The CDR3 has 13 residues. In DNA, the CDR3 is TGTGCCAGCTGTGACCTCAGGGATCAGCCCCAGCATTTT. Translating gives CASCDLRDQPQHF.

This clonotype was counted between two and nine times. Relative to the germline gene, one junction end is altered; a read error may explain this. The rearrangement links TRBV6-2 or TRBV6-3 to TRBJ2-2; D remains ambiguous. Germline CDR1 reads MNHEY; CDR2 reads SVGEGT. This CDR3 has 15 residues. CDR3 residues: CVSILGPSGTGELFF. The CDR3 region has the DNA TGTGTCAGCATTCTTGGACCCTCGGGCACCGGGGAGCTGTTTTTT.